A selection of T cell receptor beta chains follows, all from one sample in a study of T cell repertoires and leukemia-associated antigens. Their cognate antigens are unknown. TCRdb re-called the 5' RACE reads with MiXCR, one entry per CDR3 protein. The sample shows some 14,000 distinct CDR3 sequences, approximately 39% of them seen only once. Sequenced input: CD3+ T cells sorted from blood and cultured. The receptors here all came from a female donor in good health. The CDR3 runs from the conserved cysteine through the conserved F or W. A D gene is named only where the DNA matches it firmly.

j_gene | v_gene | d_gene | CDR3aa
TRBJ2-5 | TRBV7-9 | - | CASRNNQGKETQYF
TRBJ2-7 | TRBV7-2 | - | CASSLSSEQYF
TRBJ2-1 | TRBV24-1 | TRBD1 | CATSDYLIGQGRGWSYNEQFF
TRBJ2-1 | TRBV6-6 | TRBD2 | CASSGTSVRYNEQFF
TRBJ1-3 | TRBV29-1 | TRBD1 | CSVGHRGSGNTIYF
TRBJ2-1 | TRBV7-2 | TRBD2 | CASSSAGTSGSHEQFF
TRBJ2-2 | TRBV24-1 | - | CATSETGTTNTGELFF
TRBJ2-5 | TRBV4-1 | - | CASSQDGRQGGETQYF
TRBJ2-1 | TRBV5-1 | TRBD1 | CASSSNDRVGDEQFF
TRBJ2-3 | TRBV6-1 | - | CASSDGGGGVTQYF
TRBJ1-6 | TRBV7-2 | TRBD1 | CASSLGQGVSPLHF
TRBJ2-3 | TRBV7-2 | TRBD2 | CAGSLVGVGGSWYHTDTQYF
TRBJ2-7 | TRBV20-1 | TRBD2 | CSARTSGNYEQYF
TRBJ2-1 | TRBV5-1 | - | CASSRSSSSYNEQFF
TRBJ1-5 | TRBV20-1 | - | CSARDPSGGAQPQHF
TRBJ1-6 | TRBV5-6 | - | CASSLEARSSYNSPLHF
TRBJ2-3 | TRBV20-1 | TRBD2 | CSAQGLAESTDTRYF
TRBJ1-1 | TRBV29-1 | TRBD1 | CSVEGPTGGILGEAFF
TRBJ2-7 | TRBV5-1 | - | CASSPDRRDPYF
TRBJ1-1 | TRBV9 | - | CASSVEGKTEAFF
TRBJ2-1 | TRBV7-3 | - | CAGSQAAREQFF
TRBJ2-1 | TRBV19 | - | CASSIGNHNEQFF
TRBJ2-7 | TRBV12-3/TRBV12-4 | TRBD1 | CASSTGTGLDGELYF
TRBJ2-1 | TRBV7-3 | TRBD1 | CARCRDRVNEQFF
TRBJ2-7 | TRBV12-3/TRBV12-4 | - | CASSRVGEQYF